Detailed here is one TCR beta chain. The V gene's germline CDR1 is LGHDT and CDR2 YNNKEL (reference sequence). J lost 8 bases, V lost 6 bases, and 5 bases had no gene match. This CDR3 has 13 residues. The data originate from a study of blood T cell repertoires in COVID-19. TCRdb's copy holds only in-frame clones and misses some; the assay was immunoSEQ multiplex PCR. Counted here are around 190,000 clones, 80% to 90% occurring once; the ten biggest clones make up around 9%. Specimen: peripheral blood. The TCR was taken from a man in his fifties with active or convalescent COVID-19. V gene TRBV3-1 (or the pseudogene TRBV3-2) combines with J gene TRBJ2-3, with 10 bases aligning to TRBD2. The CDR3 here is CASRGTSGATQYF. The CDR3 DNA sequence: TGTGCCAGCAGGGGAACTAGCGGGGCTACGCAGTATTTT.